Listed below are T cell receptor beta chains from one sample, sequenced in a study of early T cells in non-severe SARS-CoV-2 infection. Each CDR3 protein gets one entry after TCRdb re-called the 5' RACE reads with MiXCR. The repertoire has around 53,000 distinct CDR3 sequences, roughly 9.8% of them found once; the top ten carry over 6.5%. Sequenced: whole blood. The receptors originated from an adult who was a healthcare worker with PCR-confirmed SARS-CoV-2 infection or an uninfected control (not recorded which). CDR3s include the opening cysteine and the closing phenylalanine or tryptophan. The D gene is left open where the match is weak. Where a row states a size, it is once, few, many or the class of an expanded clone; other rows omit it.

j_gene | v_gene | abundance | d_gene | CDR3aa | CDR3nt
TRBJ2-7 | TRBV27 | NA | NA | CASNLRQGPWEQYF | TGTGCCAGCAATTTAAGGCAGGGCCCTTGGGAGCAGTACTTC
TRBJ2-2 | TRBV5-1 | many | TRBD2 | CASSLTGTSGIGTGELFF | TGCGCCAGCAGCTTAACCGGGACTAGCGGGATCGGGACCGGGGAGCTGTTTTTT
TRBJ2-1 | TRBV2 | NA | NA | CASRGTYNEQFF | TGTGCCAGCAGGGGGACCTACAATGAGCAGTTCTTC
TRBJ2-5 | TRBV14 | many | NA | CASSQNEGETQYF | TGTGCCAGCAGCCAGAACGAGGGTGAGACCCAGTACTTC
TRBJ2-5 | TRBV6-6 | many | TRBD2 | CASSYGTSGGQETQYF | TGTGCCAGCAGTTATGGAACTAGCGGGGGACAAGAGACCCAGTACTTC
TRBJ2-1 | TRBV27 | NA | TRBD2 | CASSLASSGSSNEQFF | TGTGCCAGCAGTTTAGCATCTAGCGGGAGTTCTAATGAGCAGTTCTTC
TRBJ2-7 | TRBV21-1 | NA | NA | CASGSRDRGYEQYF | TGTGCCAGCGGATCCCGGGACAGGGGATACGAGCAGTACTTC
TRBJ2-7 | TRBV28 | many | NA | CASSPNYEQYF | TGTGCCAGCAGTCCCAACTACGAGCAGTACTTC
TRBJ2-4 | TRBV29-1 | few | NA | CSVFSDINIQYF | TGCAGCGTTTTTAGCGATATCAACATTCAGTACTTC
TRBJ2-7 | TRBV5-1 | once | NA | CASSPIYTSYEQYF | TGCGCCAGCAGCCCGATATACACCTCCTACGAGCAGTACTTC
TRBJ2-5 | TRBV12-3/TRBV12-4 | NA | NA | CASNRDSFSPKYF | TGTGCCAGCAATCGGGACTCCTTTTCCCCGAAGTACTTC
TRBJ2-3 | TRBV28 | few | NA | CASTYYGTDTQYF | TGTGCCAGCACCTACTACGGCACAGATACGCAGTATTTT
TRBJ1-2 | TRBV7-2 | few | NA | CASSPGIQRGYTF | TGTGCCAGCAGCCCTGGGATACAGAGGGGCTACACCTTC
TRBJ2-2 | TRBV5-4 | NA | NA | CASTPGQSTGELFF | TGTGCCAGCACCCCGGGACAATCCACCGGGGAGCTGTTTTTT
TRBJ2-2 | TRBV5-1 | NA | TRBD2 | CASSRTYPAGLGTGELFF | TGCGCCAGCAGCAGAACGTACCCAGCGGGATTGGGGACCGGGGAGCTGTTTTTT
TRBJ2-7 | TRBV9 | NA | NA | CASSVAGSPLDEQYF | TGTGCCAGCAGCGTAGCGGGGTCGCCCCTGGACGAGCAGTACTTC
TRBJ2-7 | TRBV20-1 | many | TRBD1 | CSASNMDRGHEQYF | TGCAGTGCTAGTAATATGGACAGGGGGCACGAGCAGTACTTC
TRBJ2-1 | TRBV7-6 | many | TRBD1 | CASSLGGQGNEQFF | TGTGCCAGCAGCTTAGGGGGACAGGGAAATGAGCAGTTCTTC
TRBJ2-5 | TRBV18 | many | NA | CASSPGLAETQYF | TGTGCCAGCTCCCCAGGGCTGGCGGAGACCCAGTACTTC
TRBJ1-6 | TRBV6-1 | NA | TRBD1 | CASREGQGGSPLHF | TGTGCCAGCAGGGAGGGACAGGGTGGATCACCCCTCCACTTT
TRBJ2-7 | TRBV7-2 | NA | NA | CASSLTGYELYF | TGTGCCAGCAGCCTTACAGGTTACGAGCTGTACTTC
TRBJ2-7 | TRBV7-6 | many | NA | CASSPRAHPYEQYF | TGTGCCAGCAGCCCCCGAGCCCATCCCTACGAGCAGTACTTC
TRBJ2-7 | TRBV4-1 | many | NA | CASSYDSSYEQYF | TGCGCCAGCAGCTATGACAGCTCCTACGAGCAGTACTTC
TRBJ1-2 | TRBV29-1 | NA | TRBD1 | CSATPGGQGLGRDYGYTF | TGCAGCGCTACCCCGGGCGGACAGGGGCTCGGTAGGGACTATGGCTACACCTTC
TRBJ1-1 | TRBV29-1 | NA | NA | CSAGGGYTEAFF | TGCAGCGCCGGTGGGGGTTACACTGAAGCTTTCTTT